This TCR beta chain appears in the sequencing data of a study of cytomegalovirus exposure and HLA in healthy donors. This clone came up a few times. Antigen: not known. This PCR relied on a set of 60 Vbeta primers and 13 Jbeta primers. The table came from immunoSEQ multiplex PCR; TCRdb's copy has only in-frame clones and leaves some out. The table lists roughly 110,000 clones, around 66% of them singletons. Whole-study findings and limits: The investigators catalogued about 170 TCR beta chains as cytomegalovirus-associated.

The V end was cut by 8 bases, the J end by 8 bases, with 15 bases between. The CDR3 is 12 amino acids. Germline V gene data show CDR1 as SEHNR and CDR2 as FQNEAQ (reference sequence). The sequencing input was PBMCs. This sequence originates from a man aged 18 to 35 in good health and CMV-seropositive. This sequence joins TRBV7-9 and TRBJ1-1, with D uncertain. The CDR3 loop reads CASDPVAGEAFF. CDR3 in DNA: TGTGCCAGCGATCCCGTTGCCGGGGAAGCTTTCTTT.